The present T cell receptor beta chain was sequenced within a study of blood T cell repertoires in COVID-19. This table comes from immunoSEQ multiplex PCR, and its TCRdb copy is limited to in-frame clones, with some not included. The sample has 200,000 to 300,000 clones; 75% to 90% are singletons. Per the germline V gene, CDR1 is SGDLS and CDR2 is YYNGEE. The V gene lost 0 bases and the J gene lost 4 bases, with 10 bases spanning the gap. The length of the CDR3 is 14 residues. The sequence derives from a woman in her thirties or forties who had recovered from COVID-19. This chain joins TRBV9 and TRBJ1-1; tentative D call: TRBD1 (5 bases). The material sequenced was peripheral blood. Here the CDR3 DNA reads TGTGCCAGCAGCGTAGGAGGGAGGGGCACTGAAGCTTTCTTT. It codes for CASSVGGRGTEAFF.